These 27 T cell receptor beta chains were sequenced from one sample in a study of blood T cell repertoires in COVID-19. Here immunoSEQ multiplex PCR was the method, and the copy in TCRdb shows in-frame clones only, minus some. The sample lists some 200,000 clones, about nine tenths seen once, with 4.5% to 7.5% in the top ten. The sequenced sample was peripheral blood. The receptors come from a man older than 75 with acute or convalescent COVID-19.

The CDR3 here is CASSLVRQGTGELFF. Written as DNA, the CDR3 is TGTGCCAGCAGCTTAGTGAGACAGGGTACCGGGGAGCTGTTTTTT. The gene calls are TRBV7-6 and TRBJ2-2, with 7 bases matching TRBD1. The germline gives CDR1 SGHVS, CDR2 FNYEAQ. The CDR3 spans 15 residues. After removal of 1 base from V and 5 bases from J, the junction contained 4 bases not matched to a gene.

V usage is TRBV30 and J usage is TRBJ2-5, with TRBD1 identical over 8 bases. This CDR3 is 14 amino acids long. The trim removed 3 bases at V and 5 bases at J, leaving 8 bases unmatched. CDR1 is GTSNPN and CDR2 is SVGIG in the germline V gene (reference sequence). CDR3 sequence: CAWSKTGVGETQYF. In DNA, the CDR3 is TGTGCCTGGAGCAAGACAGGGGTGGGGGAGACCCAGTACTTC. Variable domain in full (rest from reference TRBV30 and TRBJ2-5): SQTIHQWPATLVQPVGSPLSLECTVEGTSNPNLYWYRQAAGRGLQLLFYSVGIGQISSEVPQNLSASRPQDRQFILSSKKLLLSDSGFYLCAWSKTGVGETQYFGPGTRLLVL.

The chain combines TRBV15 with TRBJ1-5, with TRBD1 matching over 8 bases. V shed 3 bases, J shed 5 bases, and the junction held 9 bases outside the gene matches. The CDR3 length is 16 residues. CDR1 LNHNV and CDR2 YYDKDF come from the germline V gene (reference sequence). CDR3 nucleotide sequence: TGTGCCACCAGCAGCCAGCCCGGGACAGGCTATCAGCCCCAGCATTTT. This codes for CATSSQPGTGYQPQHF.

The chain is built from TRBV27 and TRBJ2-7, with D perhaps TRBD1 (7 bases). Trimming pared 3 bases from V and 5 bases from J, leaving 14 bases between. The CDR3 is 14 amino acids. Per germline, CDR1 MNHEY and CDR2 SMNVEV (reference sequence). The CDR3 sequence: CASSFRQGLDEQYF. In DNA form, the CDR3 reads TGTGCCAGCAGTTTCCGACAGGGACTTGACGAGCAGTACTTC.

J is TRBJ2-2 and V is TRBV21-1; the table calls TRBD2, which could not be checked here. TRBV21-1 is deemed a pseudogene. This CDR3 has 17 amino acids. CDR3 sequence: CASTTKCRDRGTGELFF. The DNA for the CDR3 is TGTGCCAGCACCACAAAGTGCAGGGACCGGGGGACCGGGGAGCTGTTTTTT.

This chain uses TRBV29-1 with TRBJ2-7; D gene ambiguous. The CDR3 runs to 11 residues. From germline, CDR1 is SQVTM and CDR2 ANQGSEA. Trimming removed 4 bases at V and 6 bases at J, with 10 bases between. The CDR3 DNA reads TGCAGCGTTGTGAGCCTAGGCGAGCAGTACTTC. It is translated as CSVVSLGEQYF.

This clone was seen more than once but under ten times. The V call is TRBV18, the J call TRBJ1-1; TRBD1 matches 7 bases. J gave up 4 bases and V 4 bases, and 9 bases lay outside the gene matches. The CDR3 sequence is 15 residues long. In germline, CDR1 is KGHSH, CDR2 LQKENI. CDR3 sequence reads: CASSQGRQGTTEAFF. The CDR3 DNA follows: TGTGCCAGCTCACAGGGGCGACAGGGTACCACTGAAGCTTTCTTT. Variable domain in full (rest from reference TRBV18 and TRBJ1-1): NAGVMQNPRHLVRRRGQEARLRCSPMKGHSHVYWYRQLPEEGLKFMVYLQKENIIDESGMPKERFSAEFPKEGPSILRIQQVVRGDSAAYFCASSQGRQGTTEAFFGQGTRLTVV.

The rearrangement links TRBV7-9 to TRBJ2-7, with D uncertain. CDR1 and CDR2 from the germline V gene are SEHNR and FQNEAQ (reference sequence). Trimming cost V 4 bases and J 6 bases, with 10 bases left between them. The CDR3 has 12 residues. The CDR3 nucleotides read TGTGCCAGCAGCTCCCTATCTGGCGAGCAGTACTTC. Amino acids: CASSSLSGEQYF. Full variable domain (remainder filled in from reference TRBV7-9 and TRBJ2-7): DTGVSQNPRHKITKRGQNVTFRCDPISEHNRLYWYRQTLGQGPEFLTYFQNEAQLEKSRLLSDRFSAERPKGSFSTLEIQRTEQGDSAMYLCASSSLSGEQYFGPGTRLTVT.

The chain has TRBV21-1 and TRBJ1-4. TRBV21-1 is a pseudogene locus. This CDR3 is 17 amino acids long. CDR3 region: CASSLFRQFPGREKLFF. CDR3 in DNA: TGTGCCAGCAGCCTCTTCCGGCAATTCCCTGGGAGGGAAAAACTGTTTTTT.

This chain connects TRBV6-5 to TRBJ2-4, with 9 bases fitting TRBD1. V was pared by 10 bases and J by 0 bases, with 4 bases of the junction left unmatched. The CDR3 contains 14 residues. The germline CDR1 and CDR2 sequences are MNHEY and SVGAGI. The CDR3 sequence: CAIQGALAKNIQYF. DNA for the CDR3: TGTGCCATACAGGGGGCCTTAGCCAAAAACATTCAGTACTTC.

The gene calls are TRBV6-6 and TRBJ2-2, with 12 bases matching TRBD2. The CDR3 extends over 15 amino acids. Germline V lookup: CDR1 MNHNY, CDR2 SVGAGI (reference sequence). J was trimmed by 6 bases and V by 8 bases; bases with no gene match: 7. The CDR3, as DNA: TGTGCCAGCGCCACTAGCGGGAGGTACTCCGGGGAGCTGTTTTTT. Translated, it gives CASATSGRYSGELFF.

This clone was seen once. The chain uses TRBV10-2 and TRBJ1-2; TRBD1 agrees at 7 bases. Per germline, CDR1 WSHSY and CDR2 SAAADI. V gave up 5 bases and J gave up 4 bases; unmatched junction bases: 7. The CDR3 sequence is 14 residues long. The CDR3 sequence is CASSSGQAIYGYTF. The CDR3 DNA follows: TGCGCCAGCAGTTCTGGACAGGCCATCTATGGCTACACCTTC.

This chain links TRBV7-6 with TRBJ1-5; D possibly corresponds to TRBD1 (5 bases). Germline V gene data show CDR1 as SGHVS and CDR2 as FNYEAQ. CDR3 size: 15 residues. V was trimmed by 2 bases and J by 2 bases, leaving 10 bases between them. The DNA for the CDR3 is TGTGCCAGCAGCTTAAAGGCGGGGGGCAATCAGCCCCAGCATTTT. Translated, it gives CASSLKAGGNQPQHF. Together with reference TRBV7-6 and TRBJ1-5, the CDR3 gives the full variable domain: GAGVSQSPRYKVTKRGQDVALRCDPISGHVSLYWYRQALGQGPEFLTYFNYEAQQDKSGLPNDRFSAERPEGSISTLTIQRTEQRDSAMYRCASSLKAGGNQPQHFGDGTRLSIL.

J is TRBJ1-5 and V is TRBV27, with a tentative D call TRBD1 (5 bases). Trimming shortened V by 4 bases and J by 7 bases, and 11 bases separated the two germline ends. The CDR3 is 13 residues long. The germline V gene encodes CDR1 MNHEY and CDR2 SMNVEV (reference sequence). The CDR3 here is CASSSSRAQPQHF. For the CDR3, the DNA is TGTGCCAGCAGTTCATCCAGGGCACAGCCCCAGCATTTT.

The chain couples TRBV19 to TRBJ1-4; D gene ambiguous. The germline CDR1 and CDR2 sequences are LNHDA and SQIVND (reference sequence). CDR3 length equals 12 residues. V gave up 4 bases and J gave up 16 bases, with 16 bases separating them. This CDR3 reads CASSTGEAQRFF. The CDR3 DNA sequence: TGTGCCAGTAGTACCGGCGAGGCCCAGAGGTTTTTT.

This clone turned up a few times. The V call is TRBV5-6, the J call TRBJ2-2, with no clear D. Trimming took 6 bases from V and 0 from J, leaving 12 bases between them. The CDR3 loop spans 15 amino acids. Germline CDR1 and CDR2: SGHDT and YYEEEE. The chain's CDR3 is CASTRRGANTGELFF. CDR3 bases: TGTGCCAGCACCCGGCGAGGTGCGAACACCGGGGAGCTGTTTTTT.

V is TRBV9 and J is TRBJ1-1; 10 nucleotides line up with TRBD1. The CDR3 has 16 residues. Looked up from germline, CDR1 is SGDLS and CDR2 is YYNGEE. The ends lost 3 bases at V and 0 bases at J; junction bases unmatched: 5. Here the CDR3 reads CASSGKGQGLNTEAFF. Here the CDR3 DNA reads TGTGCCAGCAGCGGCAAGGGACAGGGGTTGAACACTGAAGCTTTCTTT.

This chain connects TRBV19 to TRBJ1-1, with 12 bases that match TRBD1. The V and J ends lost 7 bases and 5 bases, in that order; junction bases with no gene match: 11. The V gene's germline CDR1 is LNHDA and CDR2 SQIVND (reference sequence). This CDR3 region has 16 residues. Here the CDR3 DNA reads TGTGCCAGTACGCCGGGACAGGGGGCCGGGGGGACTGAAGCTTTCTTT. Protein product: CASTPGQGAGGTEAFF.

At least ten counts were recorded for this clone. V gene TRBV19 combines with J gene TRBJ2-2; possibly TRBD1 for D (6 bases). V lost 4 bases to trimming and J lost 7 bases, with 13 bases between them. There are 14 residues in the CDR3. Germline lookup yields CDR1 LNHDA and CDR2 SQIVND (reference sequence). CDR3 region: CASSRYRTDGELFF. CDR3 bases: TGTGCCAGTAGTAGATACAGGACAGACGGGGAGCTGTTTTTT.

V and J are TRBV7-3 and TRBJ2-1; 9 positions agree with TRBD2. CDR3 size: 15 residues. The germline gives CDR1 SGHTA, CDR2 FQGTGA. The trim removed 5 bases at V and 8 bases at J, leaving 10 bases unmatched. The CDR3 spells CASSLSGRLGDEQFF. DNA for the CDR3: TGTGCCAGCAGCCTTAGCGGGAGACTTGGGGATGAGCAGTTCTTC.

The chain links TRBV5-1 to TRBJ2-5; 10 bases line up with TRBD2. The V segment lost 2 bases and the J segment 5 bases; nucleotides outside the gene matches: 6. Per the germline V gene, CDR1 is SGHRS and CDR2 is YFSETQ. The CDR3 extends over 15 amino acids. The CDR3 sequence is CASSLAGGPGETQYF. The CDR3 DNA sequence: TGCGCCAGCAGCTTAGCGGGAGGGCCAGGGGAGACCCAGTACTTC. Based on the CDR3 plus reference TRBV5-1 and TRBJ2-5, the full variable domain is KAGVTQTPRYLIKTRGQQVTLSCSPISGHRSVSWYQQTPGQGLQFLFEYFSETQRNKGNFPGRFSGRQFSNSRSEMNVSTLELGDSALYLCASSLAGGPGETQYFGPGTRLLVL.

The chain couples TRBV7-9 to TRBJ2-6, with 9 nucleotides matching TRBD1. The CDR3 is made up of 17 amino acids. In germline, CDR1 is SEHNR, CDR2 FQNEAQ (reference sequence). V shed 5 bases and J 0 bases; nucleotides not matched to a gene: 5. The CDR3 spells CASSPRDRASGANVLTF. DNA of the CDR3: TGTGCCAGCAGCCCCCGGGACAGGGCCTCTGGGGCCAACGTCCTGACTTTC.

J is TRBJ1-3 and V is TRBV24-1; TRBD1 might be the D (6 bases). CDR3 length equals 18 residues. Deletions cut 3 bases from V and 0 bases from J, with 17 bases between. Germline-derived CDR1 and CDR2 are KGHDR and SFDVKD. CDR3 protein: CATSDMGHHNTSGNTIYF. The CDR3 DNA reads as TGTGCCACCAGTGATATGGGACACCACAACACCTCTGGAAACACCATATATTTT.

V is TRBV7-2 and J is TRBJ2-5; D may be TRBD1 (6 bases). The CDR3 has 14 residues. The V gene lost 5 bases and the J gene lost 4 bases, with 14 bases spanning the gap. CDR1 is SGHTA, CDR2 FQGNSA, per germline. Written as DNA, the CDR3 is TGTGCCAGCAGCCCCCAGGGGACGGGAGAGACCCAGTACTTC. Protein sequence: CASSPQGTGETQYF. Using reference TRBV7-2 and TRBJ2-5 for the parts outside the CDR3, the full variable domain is GAGVSQSPSNKVTEKGKDVELRCDPISGHTALYWYRQSLGQGLEFLIYFQGNSAPDKSGLPSDRFSAERTGGSVSTLTIQRTQQEDSAVYLCASSPQGTGETQYFGPGTRLLVL.

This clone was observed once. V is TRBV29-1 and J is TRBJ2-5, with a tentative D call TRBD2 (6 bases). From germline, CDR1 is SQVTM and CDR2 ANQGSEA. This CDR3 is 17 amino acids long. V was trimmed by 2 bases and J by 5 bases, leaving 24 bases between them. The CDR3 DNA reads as TGCAGCGTTGAACGGCGGGGCCTAGCCGACGAGGGGGAGACCCAGTACTTC. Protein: CSVERRGLADEGETQYF.

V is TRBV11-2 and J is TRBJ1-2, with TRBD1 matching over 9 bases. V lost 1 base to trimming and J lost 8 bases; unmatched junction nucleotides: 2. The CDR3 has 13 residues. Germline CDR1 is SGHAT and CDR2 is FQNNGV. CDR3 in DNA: TGTGCCAGCAGCTTAGGGACAGGGGAAGGCTACACCTTC. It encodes CASSLGTGEGYTF.

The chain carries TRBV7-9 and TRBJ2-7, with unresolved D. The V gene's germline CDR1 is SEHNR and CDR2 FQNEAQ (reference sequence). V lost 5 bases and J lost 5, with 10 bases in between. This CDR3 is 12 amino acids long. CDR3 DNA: TGTGCCAGCAGCCCCGCGGTCCACGAGCAGTACTTC. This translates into CASSPAVHEQYF.